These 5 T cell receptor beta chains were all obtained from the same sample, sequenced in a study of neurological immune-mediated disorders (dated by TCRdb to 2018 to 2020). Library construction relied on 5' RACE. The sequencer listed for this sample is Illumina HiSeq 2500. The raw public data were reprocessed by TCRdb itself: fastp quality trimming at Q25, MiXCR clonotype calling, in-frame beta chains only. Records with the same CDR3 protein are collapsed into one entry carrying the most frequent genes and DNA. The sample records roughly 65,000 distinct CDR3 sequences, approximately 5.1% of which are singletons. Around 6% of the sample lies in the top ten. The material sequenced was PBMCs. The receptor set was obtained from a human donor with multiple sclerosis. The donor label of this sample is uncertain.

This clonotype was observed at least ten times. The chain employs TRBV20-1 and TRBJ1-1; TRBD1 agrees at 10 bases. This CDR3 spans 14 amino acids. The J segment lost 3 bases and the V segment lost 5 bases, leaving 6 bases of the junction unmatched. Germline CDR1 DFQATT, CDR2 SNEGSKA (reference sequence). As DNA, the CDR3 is TGCAGTGCTTCTGACAGGGGGCTTGACACTGAAGCTTTCTTT. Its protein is CSASDRGLDTEAFF.

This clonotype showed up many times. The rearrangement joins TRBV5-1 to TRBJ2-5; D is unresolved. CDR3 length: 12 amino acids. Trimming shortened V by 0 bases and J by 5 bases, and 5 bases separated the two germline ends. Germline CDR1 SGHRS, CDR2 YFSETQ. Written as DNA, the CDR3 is TGCGCCAGCAGCTTGGTTGGGGAGACCCAGTACTTC. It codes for CASSLVGETQYF.

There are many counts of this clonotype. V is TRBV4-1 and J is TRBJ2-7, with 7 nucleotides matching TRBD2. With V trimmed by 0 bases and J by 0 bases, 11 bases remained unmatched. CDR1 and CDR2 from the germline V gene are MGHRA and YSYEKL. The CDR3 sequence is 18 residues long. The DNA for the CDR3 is TGCGCCAGCAGCCAAGAAGATTTCCTGAGGGAGGGCTCCTACGAGCAGTACTTC. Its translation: CASSQEDFLREGSYEQYF.

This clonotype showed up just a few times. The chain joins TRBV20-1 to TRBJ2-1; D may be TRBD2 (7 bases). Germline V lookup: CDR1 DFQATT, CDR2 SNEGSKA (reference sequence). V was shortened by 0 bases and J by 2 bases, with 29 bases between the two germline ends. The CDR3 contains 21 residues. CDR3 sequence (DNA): TGCAGTGCTAGAGATCGAGGGCGGGGGCCCCGGGTGGGAATACCCTACAATGAGCAGTTCTTC. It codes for CSARDRGRGPRVGIPYNEQFF.

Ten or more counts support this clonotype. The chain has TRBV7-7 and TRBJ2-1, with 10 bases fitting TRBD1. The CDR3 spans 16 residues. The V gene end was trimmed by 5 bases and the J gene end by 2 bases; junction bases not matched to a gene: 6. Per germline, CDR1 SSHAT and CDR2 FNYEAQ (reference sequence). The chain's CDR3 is CASSPRDRGAYNEQFF. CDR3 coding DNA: TGTGCCAGCAGCCCTAGGGACAGGGGAGCCTACAATGAGCAGTTCTTC.